This note documents a single T cell receptor beta chain sequence. This record comes from a study of shared clonotypes between healthy human individuals. The protocol was immunoSEQ multiplex PCR, while the TCRdb copy is restricted to in-frame clones and leaves out a portion. The table has more than 2 million clones, approximately 96% seen once. Germline V gene data show CDR1 as SQVTM and CDR2 as ANQGSEA. Trimming cost V 6 bases and J 10 bases; bases outside gene matches: 12. The CDR3 covers 13 residues. The sample comprised naive CD4+ T cells sorted from blood. This sample's subset: CD45RA+ positively selected. The rearrangement joins TRBV29-1 to TRBJ1-5; 7 bases line up with TRBD1. The sequence was obtained from a young man in good health. CDR3 DNA: TGCAGCGTCGATACAGGGGTTCTTGGACCCCAGCATTTT. Translation gives CSVDTGVLGPQHF.